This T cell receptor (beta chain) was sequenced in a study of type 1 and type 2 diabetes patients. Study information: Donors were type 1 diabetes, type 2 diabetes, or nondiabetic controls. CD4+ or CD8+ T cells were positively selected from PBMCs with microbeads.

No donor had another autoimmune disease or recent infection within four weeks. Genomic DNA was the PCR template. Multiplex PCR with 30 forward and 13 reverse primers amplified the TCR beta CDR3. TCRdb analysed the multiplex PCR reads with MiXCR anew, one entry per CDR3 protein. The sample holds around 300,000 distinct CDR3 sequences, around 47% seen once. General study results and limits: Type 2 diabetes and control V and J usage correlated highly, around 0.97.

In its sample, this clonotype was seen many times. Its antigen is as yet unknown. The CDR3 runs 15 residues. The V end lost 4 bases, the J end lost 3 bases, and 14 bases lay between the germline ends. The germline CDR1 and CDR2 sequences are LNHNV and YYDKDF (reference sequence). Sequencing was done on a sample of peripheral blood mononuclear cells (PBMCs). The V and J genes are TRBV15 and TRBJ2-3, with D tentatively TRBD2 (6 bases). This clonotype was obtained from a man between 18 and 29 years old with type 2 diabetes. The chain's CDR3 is CATSTSSGVTDTQYF. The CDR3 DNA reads TGTGCCACCAGCACTAGTAGCGGAGTTACAGATACGCAGTATTTT.